The 26 T cell receptor beta chains given below trace back to one sample, sequenced in a study of blood T cell repertoires in COVID-19. Method: immunoSEQ multiplex PCR; TCRdb's copy keeps in-frame clones and lacks some. This table holds 85,000 to 100,000 clones, 60% to 85% found once. Input material: peripheral blood. The receptors shown here come from a man in his fifties or sixties who had recovered from COVID-19.

The chain joins TRBV7-9 to TRBJ1-2; perhaps TRBD1 as D (5 bases). Trimming removed 5 bases from V and 4 bases from J, with 14 bases in between. This CDR3 is 14 amino acids long. Per germline, CDR1 SEHNR and CDR2 FQNEAQ (reference sequence). CDR3 sequence reads: CASSPQDNFYGYTF. CDR3 coding DNA: TGTGCCAGCAGCCCCCAGGACAACTTCTATGGCTACACCTTC.

V and J are TRBV15 and TRBJ2-2; unclear D gene. Germline-derived CDR1 and CDR2 are LNHNV and YYDKDF (reference sequence). The CDR3 runs to 18 residues. Deletions cut 1 base from V and 0 bases from J, with 15 bases between. CDR3 loop: CATSRVRVRPANTGELFF. CDR3 nucleotides: TGTGCCACCAGCAGAGTCCGGGTTCGCCCCGCGAACACCGGGGAGCTGTTTTTT.

This clone turned up a few times. The rearrangement joins TRBV9 to TRBJ1-6; 7 bases map to TRBD1. The ends lost 3 bases at V and 9 bases at J; junction bases unmatched: 6. There are 14 residues in the CDR3. CDR1 and CDR2 from the germline V gene are SGDLS and YYNGEE. The CDR3 coding sequence is TGTGCCAGCAGCGCCAGGGGGGTCAGTTCACCCCTCCACTTT. This gives the protein CASSARGVSSPLHF.

The chain is built from TRBV4-2 and TRBJ2-3; D ambiguous. The CDR3 loop spans 15 amino acids. V gave up 2 bases and J gave up 1 base, with 10 bases separating them. The germline CDR1 and CDR2 sequences are LGHNA and YNFKEQ. The chain's CDR3 is CASSQKERGTDTQYF. CDR3 DNA: TGTGCCAGCAGCCAAAAAGAGAGAGGCACAGATACGCAGTATTTT.

V and J are TRBV6-5 and TRBJ1-1; D unclear. The CDR3 is 14 amino acids. Germline-derived CDR1 and CDR2 are MNHEY and SVGAGI. V lost 4 bases to trimming and J lost 4 bases, with 13 bases between them. CDR3 DNA sequence: TGTGCCAGCAGTTCGGGAGGGTTTATCACTGAAGCTTTCTTT. Its protein product is CASSSGGFITEAFF.

This clone showed up just a few times. The rearrangement links TRBV28 to TRBJ1-6, with 8 nucleotides matching TRBD1. The CDR3 consists of 15 residues. Germline V CDR1 and CDR2: MDHEN, SYDVKM. Trimming removed 7 bases from V and 7 bases from J; junction bases left unmatched: 9. As DNA, the CDR3 is TGTGCCAGCATTCTCGCGCGGACAGGGAATTCACCCCTCCACTTT. Its translation is CASILARTGNSPLHF.

By its share, this clone is medium-sized. The chain is built from TRBV6-2 or TRBV6-3 and TRBJ2-1; a possible D gene is TRBD2 (5 bases). The CDR3 is 14 residues long. Trimming removed 5 bases at V and 3 bases at J, with 11 bases between. CDR1 and CDR2 from the germline V gene are MNHEY and SVGEGT. CDR3 sequence reads: CASSTNRDYNEQFF. In nucleotides, the CDR3 is TGTGCCAGCAGTACCAACCGGGACTACAATGAGCAGTTCTTC.

CDR3: CASSLGQGMVEQYF. Here the CDR3 DNA reads TGTGCCAGCAGCCTCGGACAGGGAATGGTCGAGCAGTACTTC. The chain couples TRBV2 to TRBJ2-7, with TRBD1 identical over 8 bases. Germline CDR1 is SNHLY and CDR2 is FYNNEI. Germline trimming cut 6 bases from V and 6 bases from J; bases unmatched to any gene: 10. The CDR3 runs to 14 residues. The full variable domain, in which reference TRBV2 and TRBJ2-7 provide the parts outside the CDR3, is EPEVTQTPSHQVTQMGQEVILRCVPISNHLYFYWYRQILGQKVEFLVSFYNNEISEKSEIFDDQFSVERPDGSNFTLKIRSTKLEDSAMYFCASSLGQGMVEQYFGPGTRLTVT.

The chain employs TRBV5-5 and TRBJ1-2; TRBD1 matches 8 bases. Germline V gives CDR1 SGHKS, CDR2 YYEKEE (reference sequence). The CDR3 runs to 12 residues. Trimming at V came to 4 bases and at J to 5 bases, leaving 1 base not matched to a gene. For the CDR3, the DNA is TGTGCCAGCAGCCGGACAGGGTATGGCTACACCTTC. Its translation is CASSRTGYGYTF.

This clone was found a few times. The chain couples TRBV19 to TRBJ1-4; TRBD1 matches 10 bases. Germline assignment: CDR1 LNHDA and CDR2 SQIVND (reference sequence). The CDR3 loop spans 15 amino acids. V gave up 7 bases and J gave up 0 bases; unmatched junction bases: 2. The CDR3 region is CASNGQGATNEKLFF. As DNA, the CDR3 is TGTGCCAGTAATGGACAGGGGGCAACTAATGAAAAACTGTTTTTT.

This clone occurred once. This chain connects TRBV15 to TRBJ1-1; 8 positions match TRBD1. The CDR3 runs to 15 residues. Losses at the gene ends were 2 bases for V and 4 bases for J; bases not matched to a gene: 6. Germline loops: CDR1 LNHNV, CDR2 YYDKDF (reference sequence). The CDR3 DNA follows: TGTGCCACCAGCAGATCCGGACAGGGAAGCACTGAAGCTTTCTTT. As protein: CATSRSGQGSTEAFF. The full variable domain, rest sourced from reference TRBV15 and TRBJ1-1, is DAMVIQNPRYQVTQFGKPVTLSCSQTLNHNVMYWYQQKSSQAPKLLFHYYDKDFNNEADTPDNFQSRRPNTSFCFLDIRSPGLGDTAMYLCATSRSGQGSTEAFFGQGTRLTVV.

V gene TRBV7-9 combines with J gene TRBJ1-1; 8 positions agree with TRBD1. Germline CDR1 is SEHNR and CDR2 is FQNEAQ (reference sequence). Trimming at V came to 5 bases and at J to 7 bases, leaving 6 bases not matched to a gene. CDR3 size: 13 residues. DNA of the CDR3: TGTGCCAGCAGCGTCGGGACAGGCCTTGAAGCTTTCTTT. Protein product: CASSVGTGLEAFF.

This chain connects TRBV24-1 to TRBJ2-3; no clear D gene. V was cut by 3 bases and J by 2 bases, with 11 bases left in between. Germline V gene sequence: CDR1 KGHDR, CDR2 SFDVKD. This CDR3 region has 15 residues. CDR3 in DNA: TGTGCCACCAGTGATCCCCGGGTAGACACAGATACGCAGTATTTT. It is translated as CATSDPRVDTDTQYF.

The chain carries TRBV5-4 and TRBJ2-1; 7 bases fit TRBD2. Germline V gene lookup returns CDR1 SGHNT and CDR2 YYREEE (reference sequence). V dropped 0 bases and J dropped 2; count of bases not matched to a gene: 2. The length of the CDR3 is 15 residues. The chain's CDR3 is CASSLAAGAYNEQFF. The CDR3 DNA reads TGTGCCAGCAGCTTGGCCGCGGGGGCCTACAATGAGCAGTTCTTC.

The V and J genes are TRBV3-1 (or the pseudogene TRBV3-2) and TRBJ2-7, with 8 positions matching TRBD2. The CDR3 has 15 residues. V trimming: 3 bases; J trimming: 3 bases; junction bases outside the gene matches: 7. From germline, CDR1 is LGHDT and CDR2 YNNKEL (reference sequence). DNA for the CDR3: TGTGCCAGCAGCCACGCCGGGAGGGCCAACTACGAGCAGTACTTC. This gives the protein CASSHAGRANYEQYF.

J is TRBJ1-6 and V is TRBV14; D unclear. This CDR3 is 13 amino acids long. Trimming pared 0 bases from V and 10 bases from J, leaving 7 bases between. Germline CDR1 is SGHDN and CDR2 is FVKESK. Here the CDR3 DNA reads TGTGCCAGCAGCCAAGATTTAGAATCACCCCTCCACTTT. Translation gives CASSQDLESPLHF. The full variable domain, with the rest looked up from reference TRBV14 and TRBJ1-6, is EAGVTQFPSHSVIEKGQTVTLRCDPISGHDNLYWYRRVMGKEIKFLLHFVKESKQDESGMPNNRFLAERTGGTYSTLKVQPAELEDSGVYFCASSQDLESPLHFGNGTRLTVT.

This clone was counted a few times. This rearrangement joins TRBV10-1 to TRBJ1-5, with 7 bases matching TRBD1. After removal of 0 bases from V and 5 bases from J, the junction contained 4 bases not matched to a gene. Germline CDR1 reads WNHNN; CDR2 reads SYGVQD (reference sequence). CDR3 length equals 15 residues. The DNA for the CDR3 is TGCGCCAGCAGTGAGTCGCGACAGGGCGATCAGCCCCAGCATTTT. It yields the protein CASSESRQGDQPQHF.

This clone has a count of ten or more. J is TRBJ2-3 and V is TRBV11-2; D uncertain. V was cut by 3 bases and J by 0 bases, with 19 bases left in between. CDR1 SGHAT and CDR2 FQNNGV come from the germline V gene. The CDR3 runs to 18 residues. The CDR3 reads CASSFYLQDFSSTDTQYF. CDR3 sequence (DNA): TGTGCCAGCAGCTTCTACCTCCAGGATTTTAGTAGCACAGATACGCAGTATTTT.

The chain links TRBV7-2 to TRBJ1-1; no firm D call. From germline, CDR1 is SGHTA and CDR2 FQGNSA. The CDR3 totals 16 residues. V lost 1 base and J 0 bases, leaving 12 bases between the germline ends. Written as DNA, the CDR3 is TGTGCCAGCAGCTTAGAATCGACAAGCATGAACACTGAAGCTTTCTTT. This gives the protein CASSLESTSMNTEAFF.

The chain combines TRBV12-3 or TRBV12-4 with TRBJ1-1; TRBD1 might be the D (5 bases). V lost 6 bases, J lost 4 bases, and 12 bases lay in between. This CDR3 is 13 amino acids long. CDR3 in DNA: TGTGCCAGCAGGGGCGGGGGTGGCACTGAAGCTTTCTTT. This sequence encodes CASRGGGGTEAFF.

The chain combines TRBV2 with TRBJ1-2; possibly TRBD1 for D (5 bases). From germline, CDR1 is SNHLY and CDR2 FYNNEI. This CDR3 contains 15 residues. The germline V and J ends were trimmed by 0 bases and 8 bases, with 16 bases remaining between them. Here the CDR3 reads CASSEALRGQGGYTF. CDR3 DNA sequence: TGTGCCAGCAGTGAAGCGCTTCGTGGGCAGGGAGGCTACACCTTC. The full variable domain, completed using reference TRBV2 and TRBJ1-2, is EPEVTQTPSHQVTQMGQEVILRCVPISNHLYFYWYRQILGQKVEFLVSFYNNEISEKSEIFDDQFSVERPDGSNFTLKIRSTKLEDSAMYFCASSEALRGQGGYTFGSGTRLTVV.

In its sample, this clone was seen a few times. The chain employs TRBV7-3 and TRBJ2-2; D unresolved. The CDR3 spans 12 residues. V was shortened by 5 bases and J by 8 bases, with 9 bases between the two germline ends. Germline loops: CDR1 SGHTA, CDR2 FQGTGA. The CDR3 reads CASSRAEGELFF. Written as DNA, the CDR3 is TGTGCCAGCAGCCGCGCGGAGGGGGAGCTGTTTTTT.

This clone was counted many times. The chain links TRBV7-9 to TRBJ2-1; D may be TRBD1 (6 bases). V gave up 1 base and J gave up 7 bases, with 14 bases separating them. The CDR3 extends over 15 amino acids. CDR1 and CDR2 (germline): SEHNR, FQNEAQ (reference sequence). CDR3 nucleotide sequence: TGTGCCAGCAGCTTAGGGGCAGGGGTTGTTAATGAGCAGTTCTTC. This translates into CASSLGAGVVNEQFF.

The rearrangement joins TRBV24-1 to TRBJ2-1; weak D call: TRBD2 (7 bases). V lost 5 bases and J 0 bases, leaving 13 bases between the germline ends. CDR1 is KGHDR, CDR2 SFDVKD, per germline. The length of the CDR3 is 16 residues. The CDR3 sequence: CATSGAGASSYNEQFF. CDR3 in DNA: TGTGCCACCAGTGGGGCGGGGGCGAGCTCCTACAATGAGCAGTTCTTC.

This chain joins TRBV27 and TRBJ2-3; D remains ambiguous. The V end was cut by 4 bases, the J end by 2 bases, with 10 bases between. Germline V gene sequence: CDR1 MNHEY, CDR2 SMNVEV (reference sequence). The CDR3 has 14 amino acids. The CDR3 reads CASSSPTTTDTQYF. CDR3 nucleotides: TGTGCCAGCAGTTCGCCTACTACCACAGATACGCAGTATTTT.

The CDR3 region has the DNA TGTGCCAGTCTCCGGCGGGACAGGGGTCGGGATCAGCCCCAGCATTTT. Translated: CASLRRDRGRDQPQHF. The rearrangement joins TRBV19 to TRBJ1-5, with 10 bases matching TRBD1. The germline V gene encodes CDR1 LNHDA and CDR2 SQIVND (reference sequence). CDR3 length equals 16 residues. V dropped 8 bases and J dropped 5; count of bases not matched to a gene: 12.